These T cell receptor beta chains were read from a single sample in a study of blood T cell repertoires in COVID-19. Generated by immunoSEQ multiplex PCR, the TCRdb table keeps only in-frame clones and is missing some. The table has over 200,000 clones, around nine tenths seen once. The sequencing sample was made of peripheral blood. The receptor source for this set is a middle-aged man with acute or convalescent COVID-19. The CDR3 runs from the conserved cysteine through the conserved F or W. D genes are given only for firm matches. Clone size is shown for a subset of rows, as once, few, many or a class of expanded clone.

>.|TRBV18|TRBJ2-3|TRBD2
TGTGCCAGCTCACTGACTAGCGGTGCCACAGATACGCAGTATTTT
CASSLTSGATDTQYF
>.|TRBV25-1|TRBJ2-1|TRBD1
TGTGCCAGCAGTGAAGGGGGGACAGGGAGTGAGCAGTTCTTC
CASSEGGTGSEQFF
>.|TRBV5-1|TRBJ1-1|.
TGCGCCAGCAGCGCGACATCGGTTAACACTGAAGCTTTCTTT
CASSATSVNTEAFF
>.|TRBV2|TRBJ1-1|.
TGTGCCAGCAGTGAAACCGGGAACACTGAAGCTTTCTTT
CASSETGNTEAFF
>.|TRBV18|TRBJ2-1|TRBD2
TGTGCCAGCTCACAACTCAGTTCTAGCGGCAGACAGTTCTTC
CASSQLSSSGRQFF
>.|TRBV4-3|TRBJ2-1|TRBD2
TGCGCCAGCAGCCAAGGGACTAGCGGGACGCAGACCTACAATGAGCAGTTCTTC
CASSQGTSGTQTYNEQFF
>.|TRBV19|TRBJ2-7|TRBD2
TGTGCCAGTAGTAGCGGACTAGCGCCCTCCTACGAGCAGTACTTC
CASSSGLAPSYEQYF
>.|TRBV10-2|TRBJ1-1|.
TGCGCCAGCAGTGCGGCAGGGGTTGAAGCTTTCTTT
CASSAAGVEAFF
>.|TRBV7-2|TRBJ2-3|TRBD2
TGTGCCAGCAGCTTAGTTCCCCGGGCGGGAGTTGGGACAGATACGCAGTATTTT
CASSLVPRAGVGTDTQYF
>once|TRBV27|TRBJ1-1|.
TGTGCCAGCAGTTCCTACTTGGGGGGCACTGAAGCTTTCTTT
CASSSYLGGTEAFF
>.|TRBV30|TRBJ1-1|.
TGTGCCTGGGAGCCCGGGACTGTGAACACTGAAGCTTTCTTT
CAWEPGTVNTEAFF
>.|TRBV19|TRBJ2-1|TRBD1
TGTGCCAGTAGTAAGTTAAGGCAGACAGGGATCTACAATGAGCAGTTCTTC
CASSKLRQTGIYNEQFF
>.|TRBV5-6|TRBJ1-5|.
TGTGCCAGCAGCTTGCTAGGGGCGGGGAATCAGCCCCAGCATTTT
CASSLLGAGNQPQHF
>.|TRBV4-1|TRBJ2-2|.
TGCGCCAGCGCAGGTCGGGACACCACCGGGGAGCTGTTTTTT
CASAGRDTTGELFF
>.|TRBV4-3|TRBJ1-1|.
TGCGCCAGCAGCCCCTTCCCCTCGTTGAACACTGAAGCTTTCTTT
CASSPFPSLNTEAFF
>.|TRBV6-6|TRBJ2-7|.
TGTGCCAGCGGCCTTTATGGTACCTACGAGCAGTACTTC
CASGLYGTYEQYF
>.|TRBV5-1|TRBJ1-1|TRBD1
TGCGCCAGCAGCTCGACAGGGTCTCACACTGAAGCTTTCTTT
CASSSTGSHTEAFF
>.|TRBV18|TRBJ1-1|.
TGTGCCAGCTCACCAGACAGGTACTACACTGAAGCTTTCTTT
CASSPDRYYTEAFF
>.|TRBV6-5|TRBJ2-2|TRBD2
TGTGCCAGCTATACTAGCGGGGGCGGGGAGCTGTTTTTT
CASYTSGGGELFF
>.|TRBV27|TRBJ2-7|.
TGTGCCAGCAGTTTCGGCGGGAACCCCTACGAGCAGTACTTC
CASSFGGNPYEQYF
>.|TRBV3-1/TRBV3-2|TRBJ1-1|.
TGTGCCAGCAGCCAACAGGGCTGGAACACTGAAGCTTTCTTT
CASSQQGWNTEAFF
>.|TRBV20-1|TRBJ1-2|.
TGCAGTGGGGAGGTTCACTATGGCTACACCTTC
CSGEVHYGYTF
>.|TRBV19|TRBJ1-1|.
TGTGCCAGTAGTATTAGTGTCGACACTGAAGCTTTCTTT
CASSISVDTEAFF
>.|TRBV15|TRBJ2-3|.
TGTGCCACCAGCAGAACCCCTCTTTCAGCGGCCTTCACAGATACGCAGTATTTT
CATSRTPLSAAFTDTQYF